The 24 T cell receptor beta chains below were found in one sample sequenced in a study of control samples from healthy donors and cancer patients. Clones were read by immunoSEQ multiplex PCR, and TCRdb kept only the in-frame ones, dropping some. The table has 100,000 to 150,000 clones, over 85% seen once. The specimen was PBMCs. These receptors were collected from a man over 45 with head and neck cancer.

This sequence joins TRBV7-6 and TRBJ2-2, with D perhaps TRBD2 (5 bases). V was trimmed by 1 base and J by 7 bases, leaving 13 bases between them. The CDR3 runs 15 residues. Germline assignment: CDR1 SGHVS and CDR2 FNYEAQ. The DNA of the CDR3 is TGTGCCAGCAGCTTAGAACGGGGAGTGGGCGGGGAGCTGTTTTTT. This gives the protein CASSLERGVGGELFF.

This clone was seen a single time. The chain is built from TRBV7-2 and TRBJ1-5; D remains unclear. The V and J ends lost 3 bases and 2 bases respectively, with 11 bases between them. Per the germline V gene, CDR1 is SGHTA and CDR2 is FQGNSA. The CDR3 loop spans 15 amino acids. CDR3 bases: TGTGCCAGCAGCTTGTGGGGAGTAGGCAATCAGCCCCAGCATTTT. This sequence encodes CASSLWGVGNQPQHF.

This clone came up many times. The chain recombines TRBV10-3 with TRBJ2-7, with 12 bases matching TRBD1. Germline-derived CDR1 and CDR2 are ENHRY and SYGVKD. The CDR3 length is 13 residues. The V segment lost 8 bases and the J segment 5 bases; nucleotides outside the gene matches: 4. CDR3 DNA sequence: TGTGCCATCGGGGGACAGGGGGCCAACGAGCAGTACTTC. This codes for CAIGGQGANEQYF.

In its sample, this clone was seen a few times. The rearrangement links TRBV7-9 to TRBJ2-7; 11 bases line up with TRBD1. Germline V gives CDR1 SEHNR, CDR2 FQNEAQ (reference sequence). Germline trimming cut 4 bases from V and 3 bases from J; bases unmatched to any gene: 8. The CDR3 is made up of 16 amino acids. In DNA form, the CDR3 reads TGTGCCAGCAGCTCCGTACCGGGACAGGGGGACTACGAGCAGTACTTC. This codes for CASSSVPGQGDYEQYF.

This chain connects TRBV14 to TRBJ1-1, with D unclear. The CDR3 has 11 amino acids. The ends were cut back, 0 bases at V and 10 bases at J, with 6 bases in the middle. Germline CDR1 reads SGHDN; CDR2 reads FVKESK. The CDR3 sequence: CASSQEGIAFF. Written as DNA, the CDR3 is TGTGCCAGCAGCCAAGAAGGTATAGCTTTCTTT.

The chain employs TRBV6-6 and TRBJ1-5; TRBD1 is a possible D gene (6 bases). CDR1 is MNHNY, CDR2 SVGAGI, per germline (reference sequence). V was clipped by 10 bases and J by 6 bases, with 16 bases between them. The CDR3 is made up of 13 amino acids. The DNA for the CDR3 is TGTGCCACCGTACAGGGTCTGGGTCAGCCCCAGCATTTT. Translating it yields CATVQGLGQPQHF.

The chain employs TRBV7-2 and TRBJ1-3; no clear D. Germline CDR1 reads SGHTA; CDR2 reads FQGNSA. V lost 5 bases, J lost 8 bases, and 13 bases lay in between. This CDR3 region has 13 residues. CDR3 bases: TGTGCCAGCAGCCCCCTAGCCGGGGACACCATATATTTT. Its translation: CASSPLAGDTIYF.

The genes are TRBV3-1 (or the pseudogene TRBV3-2) and TRBJ2-7; 10 nucleotides match TRBD2. After removal of 0 bases from V and 1 base from J, the junction contained 9 bases not matched to a gene. Germline-derived CDR1 and CDR2 are LGHDT and YNNKEL (reference sequence). This CDR3 comprises 18 residues. The CDR3 nucleotides are TGTGCCAGCAGCCAAGATCCAGCGGGAGGGCCCGGGTCCTACGAGCAGTACTTC. Amino acid sequence: CASSQDPAGGPGSYEQYF.

This rearrangement joins TRBV19 to TRBJ1-2; 10 bases are a match to TRBD1. Looked up from germline, CDR1 is LNHDA and CDR2 is SQIVND (reference sequence). The CDR3 length is 15 residues. V shed 3 bases, J shed 7 bases, and the junction held 8 bases outside the gene matches. Here the CDR3 reads CASSIWTGGKSGYTF. CDR3 nucleotides: TGTGCCAGTAGTATTTGGACAGGGGGTAAATCTGGCTACACCTTC.

The chain combines TRBV7-2 with TRBJ2-1; D is uncertain. Germline V gene lookup returns CDR1 SGHTA and CDR2 FQGNSA. The CDR3 is 13 amino acids. V shed 8 bases and J shed 6 bases, with 14 bases lying between them. CDR3 in DNA: TGTGCCAGCTTACTTGGTATGGGCAATGAGCAGTTCTTC. Amino acid sequence: CASLLGMGNEQFF.

The genes are TRBV30 and TRBJ2-7; possibly TRBD1 for D (6 bases). The CDR3 covers 16 residues. The germline V gene has CDR1 GTSNPN and CDR2 SVGIG (reference sequence). Between the trimmed V and J ends, which lost 3 bases and 2 bases, there was a span of 20 bases. The CDR3 coding sequence is TGTGCCTGGAGGTTCGCAGGGGCCCTCTATCCCTACGAGCAGTACTTC. Protein product: CAWRFAGALYPYEQYF.

The rearrangement uses TRBV30 and TRBJ2-1; D remains ambiguous. In germline, CDR1 is GTSNPN, CDR2 SVGIG (reference sequence). The CDR3 loop spans 16 amino acids. V shed 0 bases and J shed 0 bases, with 12 bases lying between them. The CDR3 loop reads CAWSVLVQSSYNEQFF. In DNA, the CDR3 is TGTGCCTGGAGTGTGCTGGTCCAGAGCTCCTACAATGAGCAGTTCTTC.

The rearrangement joins TRBV6-4 to TRBJ2-1; 15 bases match TRBD2. The CDR3 has 14 residues. Germline CDR1 and CDR2: MRHNA and SNTAGT. The V and J ends lost 6 bases and 7 bases, in that order; junction bases with no gene match: 1. CDR3 nucleotide sequence: TGTGCCAGCAGGGGACTAGCGGGGGGAAATGAGCAGTTCTTC. It codes for CASRGLAGGNEQFF.

The chain couples TRBV28 to TRBJ2-3; TRBD2 agrees at 8 bases. The CDR3 loop spans 16 amino acids. CDR1 MDHEN and CDR2 SYDVKM come from the germline V gene. With V trimmed by 5 bases and J by 1 base, 8 bases remained unmatched. The CDR3 region is CASSLRRRGGTDTQYF. The CDR3 bases are TGTGCCAGCAGTCTCCGGCGGCGGGGGGGCACAGATACGCAGTATTTT.

The CDR3: CASSMQSNEKLFF. CDR3 in DNA: TGTGCCAGTAGTATGCAGTCAAATGAAAAACTGTTTTTT. V is TRBV19 and J is TRBJ1-4, with D unresolved. From germline, CDR1 is LNHDA and CDR2 SQIVND (reference sequence). V lost 3 bases, J lost 5 bases, and 7 bases lay in between. CDR3 length equals 13 residues.

The gene calls are TRBV24-1 and TRBJ2-3; D is perhaps TRBD2 (5 bases). The CDR3 contains 14 residues. Germline V gives CDR1 KGHDR, CDR2 SFDVKD. Trimming removed 3 bases at V and 1 base at J, with 7 bases between. The CDR3 bases are TGTGCCACCAGTGATCTGCGGGGCACAGATACGCAGTATTTT. It is translated as CATSDLRGTDTQYF.

The chain couples TRBV3-1 (or the pseudogene TRBV3-2) to TRBJ2-4; 7 bases fit TRBD2. The germline CDR1 and CDR2 sequences are LGHDT and YNNKEL (reference sequence). This CDR3 is built from 21 residues. V lost 6 bases to trimming and J lost 6 bases; unmatched junction nucleotides: 29. The CDR3, as DNA: TGTGCCAGCAGTCCAGGTGGCTTCGGGGTGGCGGGAGAGTTTACGGGAAACATTCAGTACTTC. This sequence encodes CASSPGGFGVAGEFTGNIQYF.

The chain recombines TRBV7-9 with TRBJ2-1; D might be TRBD1 or TRBD2, each matching 5 bases. This CDR3 contains 16 residues. From germline, CDR1 is SEHNR and CDR2 FQNEAQ (reference sequence). Trimming cost V 2 bases and J 9 bases, with 20 bases left between them. CDR3 amino acids: CASSLRDRPPAGEQFF. The CDR3 DNA is TGTGCCAGCAGCTTAAGGGACCGTCCCCCTGCTGGTGAGCAGTTCTTC. The entire variable domain, with the rest obtained from reference TRBV7-9 and TRBJ2-1, is as follows: DTGVSQNPRHKITKRGQNVTFRCDPISEHNRLYWYRQTLGQGPEFLTYFQNEAQLEKSRLLSDRFSAERPKGSFSTLEIQRTEQGDSAMYLCASSLRDRPPAGEQFFGPGTRLTVL.

The V call is TRBV6-2 or TRBV6-3, the J call TRBJ1-6, with D possibly TRBD1 on 6 matching bases. Germline V lookup: CDR1 MNHEY, CDR2 SVGEGT. The CDR3 has 15 amino acids. With 0 bases removed from V and 10 bases from J, the gap between germline ends came to 13 bases. CDR3 in amino acids: CASSYSTRGGSPLHF. The CDR3 nucleotides read TGTGCCAGCAGTTACTCCACCAGGGGTGGATCACCCCTCCACTTT.

J is TRBJ2-7 and V is TRBV6-5, with D possibly being TRBD1 or TRBD2 (5 bases each). Germline V gene lookup returns CDR1 MNHEY and CDR2 SVGAGI. The CDR3 has 15 residues. The V end was cut by 0 bases, the J end by 2 bases, with 11 bases between. In DNA, the CDR3 is TGTGCCAGCAGTTACTCGAAACTAGGGGCCTACGAGCAGTACTTC. Translation gives CASSYSKLGAYEQYF.

The gene calls are TRBV7-9 and TRBJ1-3; D is ambiguous. Trimming left V 5 bases short and J 3 bases short, with 11 bases between. The CDR3 covers 14 residues. The V gene's germline CDR1 is SEHNR and CDR2 FQNEAQ (reference sequence). The CDR3 coding sequence is TGTGCCAGCAGCCCGGCCCGTTATGGAAACACCATATATTTT. Translated: CASSPARYGNTIYF. The variable domain in full, with the rest retrieved from reference TRBV7-9 and TRBJ1-3, is DTGVSQNPRHKITKRGQNVTFRCDPISEHNRLYWYRQTLGQGPEFLTYFQNEAQLEKSRLLSDRFSAERPKGSFSTLEIQRTEQGDSAMYLCASSPARYGNTIYFGEGSWLTVV.

The rearrangement uses TRBV28 and TRBJ1-4; no definite D call. V lost 3 bases and J lost 5, with 10 bases in between. The CDR3 is made up of 14 amino acids. CDR1 MDHEN and CDR2 SYDVKM come from the germline V gene. The CDR3 region has the DNA TGTGCCAGCAGTTTGCCCAGGAGGAATGAAAAACTGTTTTTT. As protein: CASSLPRRNEKLFF.

The rearrangement uses TRBV10-3 and TRBJ2-3; 8 nucleotides match TRBD1. The ends lost 3 bases at V and 5 bases at J; junction bases unmatched: 4. Per the germline V gene, CDR1 is ENHRY and CDR2 is SYGVKD. CDR3 length: 14 amino acids. This CDR3 reads CAISDKTGVDTQYF. The CDR3 DNA is TGTGCCATCAGTGATAAGACAGGGGTAGATACGCAGTATTTT.

This sequence joins TRBV7-9 and TRBJ2-1; unclear D gene. CDR3 length equals 13 residues. Per germline, CDR1 SEHNR and CDR2 FQNEAQ (reference sequence). The V end lost 8 bases, the J end lost 1 base, and 9 bases lay between the germline ends. The CDR3 sequence: CASGESSYNEQFF. The CDR3 region has the DNA TGTGCCAGCGGAGAGTCGTCCTACAATGAGCAGTTCTTC.